This T cell receptor (beta chain) was found in a study of OX40 agonist ivuxolimab in advanced cancers. V lost 2 bases, J lost 4 bases, and 15 bases lay in between. Germline V gene lookup returns CDR1 GTSNPN and CDR2 SVGIG (reference sequence). This CDR3 contains 14 residues. The protocol was immunoSEQ multiplex PCR, while the TCRdb copy is restricted to in-frame clones and leaves out a portion. The table lists approximately 60,000 clones, about 92% of them singletons. This TCR was recovered from an adult with an advanced solid tumor such as melanoma, head and neck, liver or kidney cancer. The source material was CD4+ or CD8+ T cells sorted from blood, sampled in a trial of the OX40 agonist ivuxolimab. The chain carries TRBV30 and TRBJ2-7; a weak D match, TRBD1 (7 bases). The DNA for the CDR3 is TGTGCCTGGAGTCTGGGGGGACAGACTTACGAGCAGTACTTC. It encodes CAWSLGGQTYEQYF.